The clone carrying this T cell receptor beta chain was observed once. The antigen is not known. A clone one base away is much larger, so this may be a read error. The data belong to a study of post-analysis software for immune sequencing data. Overall study results and limits: Compared against controls, patients with multiple sclerosis displayed significantly lower normalized Chao1 diversity. TRBV5-6, TRBV5-1 and TRBV20-1 were among several TRBV segments more frequent in patients than controls. Strong co-clustering by F measure was evident for samples that had been prepared in the same batch.

Libraries were made from TCR beta cDNA, and they carried unique molecular identifiers. In TCRdb, the PCR reads were re-called with MiXCR into one record per CDR3 protein. This sample carries about 430,000 distinct CDR3 sequences, 39% of them seen once, and the ten largest clones take approximately 7.7%. The CDR3 length is 14 residues. Trimming stripped 0 bases from V and 0 bases from J, with 7 bases between. The germline CDR1 and CDR2 sequences are SGHRS and YFSETQ. This sequence joins TRBV5-1 and TRBJ2-7, with D hard to call. This TCR was sampled from a girl aged 2-10 years with multiple sclerosis. The sequencing sample was made of blood. Written as DNA, the CDR3 is TGCGCCAGCAGCTTGGCGGCCAACTCCTACGAGCAGTACTTC. It codes for CASSLAANSYEQYF. The complete variable domain, with remaining parts taken from reference TRBV5-1 and TRBJ2-7, reads KAGVTQTPRYLIKTRGQQVTLSCSPISGHRSVSWYQQTPGQGLQFLFEYFSETQRNKGNFPGRFSGRQFSNSRSEMNVSTLELGDSALYLCASSLAANSYEQYFGPGTRLTVT.